This T cell receptor (beta chain) was found in a study of post-analysis software for immune sequencing data. Study findings and constraints: Relative to controls, patients had five TRBV segments at higher frequency, with TRBV5-6, TRBV5-1 and TRBV20-1 among these. Diversity measured as normalized Chao1 was significantly lower in multiple sclerosis patients than in controls. F-measure co-clustering was strong for batch-matched samples.

The TCR beta cDNA libraries carried unique molecular identifiers. TCRdb ran MiXCR on the PCR reads and lists one entry per CDR3 protein. The data contain around 710,000 distinct CDR3 sequences, approximately 44% of them singletons. The CDR3 runs to 12 residues. Germline-derived CDR1 and CDR2 are DFQATT and SNEGSKA (reference sequence). The V end was cut by 3 bases, the J end by 1 base, with 6 bases between. Notes on this clonotype: What it recognizes is unknown.

This chain links TRBV20-1 with TRBJ1-1; D gene uncertain. The source material was blood. The source is a girl aged 5-17 years with multiple sclerosis. The CDR3: CSARYPNTEAFF. CDR3 DNA: TGCAGTGCTAGGTACCCGAACACTGAAGCTTTCTTT.